This T cell receptor (beta chain) was captured in a study of T cells in Graves' hyperthyroidism and ophthalmopathy. The investigators amplified TCR beta CDR3 regions from RNA transcripts. First-round RT-PCR targeting the TCR CDR3 was performed with the HTBI primer set. Each CDR3 protein gets one entry after TCRdb re-called the multiplex PCR reads with MiXCR. This table has more than 650,000 distinct CDR3 sequences, 14% appearing once. Clinical symptoms, serum thyroxine, TRAb, thyroid ultrasound and orbital computed tomography established diagnosis. This clonotype has more than one count but fewer than ten. This receptor was identified in a woman aged 18-29 years with Graves' hyperthyroidism. Sequenced: blood.

The CDR3 spells CASSFGGGIYGYTF. The DNA for the CDR3 is TGTGCCAGCAGTTTTGGAGGGGGCATCTATGGCTACACCTTC. The rearrangement links TRBV28 to TRBJ1-2, with 7 bases that match TRBD1. Trimming at V came to 3 bases and at J to 4 bases, leaving 5 bases not matched to a gene. The CDR3 sequence is 14 residues long. Germline V CDR1 and CDR2: MDHEN, SYDVKM.